These 19 T cell receptor beta chains were sequenced from one sample in a study of spatial heterogeneity in lung cancer (dated by TCRdb to the late 2010s). Broad study findings and their caveats: The number of expanded intratumoral alpha and beta TCRs correlated with the tumor nonsynonymous mutation count.

Their specific antigens are unknown. Libraries came from 5' RACE. Sequencing used a NextSeq 500. TCRdb reworked the public reads: Q25 trimming with fastp, MiXCR clone assembly, productive beta chains retained. Each record represents a unique CDR3 protein, reported with the most common genes and DNA among its rows. The sample contains over a thousand distinct CDR3 sequences, 15% to 20% of them found a single time. 40% to 45% of the sample is held by the ten biggest clonotypes. The time point label for this specimen denotes: sample taken at primary tumor resection. The specimen was lung tumor tissue, collected at surgery. The receptors stem from a male donor with early-stage non-small cell lung cancer.

This clonotype is classed as medium-sized (0.01 to 0.1%). This chain uses TRBV5-4 with TRBJ1-1, with 8 bases identical to TRBD1. Per germline, CDR1 SGHNT and CDR2 YYREEE (reference sequence). Trimming took 0 bases from V and 5 from J; bases not matched to a gene: 6. This CDR3 comprises 15 residues. This CDR3 is CASSLAQGAGTEAFF. DNA for the CDR3: TGTGCCAGCAGCTTGGCGCAGGGGGCTGGAACTGAAGCTTTCTTT.

To note about this clonotype: This may be a read error: a much more frequent sequence differs by one nucleotide. CDR3 sequence (DNA): TGCAGTGCTGGGACTAGGGGCACCGGGGAGCTGTTTTTT. Translating it yields CSAGTRGTGELFF. The chain combines TRBV20-1 with TRBJ2-2; 8 bases align to TRBD2. This CDR3 region has 13 residues. Trimming at V came to 5 bases and at J to 4 bases, leaving 3 bases not matched to a gene. Per the germline V gene, CDR1 is DFQATT and CDR2 is SNEGSKA (reference sequence).

A single count supports this clonotype. This chain's CDR3 is CASSPSTGLIEKLFF. The CDR3 DNA follows: TGTGCCAGCAGTCCCTCGACAGGGTTAATAGAAAAACTGTTTTTT. V is TRBV27 and J is TRBJ1-4; 7 nucleotides line up with TRBD1. The V gene's germline CDR1 is MNHEY and CDR2 SMNVEV (reference sequence). With V trimmed by 5 bases and J by 8 bases, 11 bases remained unmatched. CDR3 length equals 15 residues.

V gene TRBV19 combines with J gene TRBJ1-2, with D tentatively TRBD1 (5 bases). CDR1 and CDR2 (germline): LNHDA, SQIVND (reference sequence). The ends were cut back, 5 bases at V and 9 bases at J, with 22 bases in the middle. The CDR3 has 15 residues. The CDR3 loop reads CASSLPGTPRESYTF. CDR3 sequence (DNA): TGTGCCAGTAGTCTTCCCGGGACTCCGAGGGAGAGCTACACCTTC.

This clonotype is labeled as medium-sized. The chain recombines TRBV7-2 with TRBJ2-1; D unclear. Deletions cut 5 bases from V and 5 bases from J, with 7 bases between. CDR1 and CDR2 (germline): SGHTA, FQGNSA. The CDR3 length is 12 residues. The CDR3 protein is CASSLPDNEQFF. In DNA form, the CDR3 reads TGTGCCAGCAGCCTACCTGACAATGAGCAGTTCTTC.

This sequence joins TRBV3-1 and TRBJ1-4, with no clear D. Trimming shortened V by 4 bases and J by 4 bases, and 10 bases separated the two germline ends. The CDR3 has 14 residues. Germline values: CDR1 LGHDT, CDR2 YNNKEL (reference sequence). CDR3 in DNA: TGTGCCAGCAGCCCAACGGTAGTTAATGAAAAACTGTTTTTT. Protein product: CASSPTVVNEKLFF.

The sample holds a few counts of this clonotype. V usage is TRBV11-2 and J usage is TRBJ1-2; no clear D. Between the trimmed V and J ends, which lost 5 bases and 3 bases, there was a span of 10 bases. The CDR3 is 13 residues long. Germline CDR1 is SGHAT and CDR2 is FQNNGV. Here the CDR3 DNA reads TGTGCCAGCAGCCTGACTACTGACTATGGCTACACCTTC. Protein: CASSLTTDYGYTF.

This chain links TRBV25-1 with TRBJ1-5; D is ambiguous. Between the trimmed V and J ends, which lost 6 bases and 2 bases, there was a span of 11 bases. CDR3 length equals 14 residues. The germline CDR1 and CDR2 sequences are MGHDK and SYGVNS. The DNA for the CDR3 is TGTGCCAGCAGCACGGAGGATGGCAATCAGCCCCAGCATTTT. Protein: CASSTEDGNQPQHF.

At least ten counts were recorded for this clonotype. The J gene is TRBJ1-2, the V gene TRBV12-3 or TRBV12-4; D remains unclear. V dropped 2 bases and J dropped 6 bases, with 10 bases sitting between them. The CDR3 consists of 13 residues. This CDR3 reads CASSLKGLDGYTF. In nucleotides, the CDR3 is TGTGCCAGCAGTTTAAAGGGCTTGGATGGCTACACCTTC.

The chain's CDR3 is CASSQGSRANQPQHF. The CDR3 DNA sequence: TGTGCCAGCAGCCAAGGGTCCAGGGCTAATCAGCCCCAGCATTTT. The chain couples TRBV3-1 to TRBJ1-5; TRBD1 is a possible D gene (5 bases). Germline assignment: CDR1 LGHDT and CDR2 YNNKEL (reference sequence). V lost 1 base and J 4 bases, leaving 11 bases between the germline ends. This CDR3 comprises 15 residues.

This clonotype rates as medium-sized. The chain recombines TRBV7-7 with TRBJ2-7, with D perhaps matching TRBD1 or TRBD2 (5 bases each). Germline CDR1 SSHAT, CDR2 FNYEAQ (reference sequence). The CDR3 totals 15 residues. Between the trimmed V and J ends, which lost 5 bases and 0 bases, there was a span of 14 bases. CDR3 sequence (DNA): TGTGCCAGCAGCCCCGGACGGGGCAGCTCCTACGAGCAGTACTTC. Translated: CASSPGRGSSYEQYF.

V usage is TRBV5-1 and J usage is TRBJ1-1, with D maybe TRBD1 (5 bases). CDR3 length: 15 residues. Looked up from germline, CDR1 is SGHRS and CDR2 is YFSETQ. V lost 1 base and J lost 0, with 10 bases in between. DNA for the CDR3: TGCGCCAGCAGCTTGAGACAGAGATTGAACACTGAAGCTTTCTTT. This translates into CASSLRQRLNTEAFF.

This clonotype is deemed medium-sized. V usage is TRBV30 and J usage is TRBJ1-2; a weak D match, TRBD1 (5 bases). Germline CDR1 is GTSNPN and CDR2 is SVGIG (reference sequence). CDR3 length: 14 residues. Trimming left V 2 bases short and J 3 bases short, with 13 bases between. The CDR3 protein is CAWSIFRVHYGYTF. The CDR3, as DNA: TGTGCCTGGAGTATCTTCAGGGTTCACTATGGCTACACCTTC.

The rearrangement uses TRBV18 and TRBJ2-1; 7 bases are a match to TRBD1. V shed 5 bases, J shed 4 bases, and the junction held 5 bases outside the gene matches. This CDR3 is 14 amino acids long. Germline values: CDR1 KGHSH, CDR2 LQKENI. Here the CDR3 reads CASSETGYYNEQFF. CDR3 DNA: TGTGCCAGCTCAGAGACAGGGTATTACAATGAGCAGTTCTTC.

In its sample, this clonotype is medium-sized. This chain joins TRBV20-1 and TRBJ2-7; 12 bases are a match to TRBD2. The CDR3 has 15 residues. Looked up from germline, CDR1 is DFQATT and CDR2 is SNEGSKA (reference sequence). V lost 0 bases to trimming and J lost 4 bases; unmatched junction nucleotides: 4. The CDR3 reads CSARDQTSGRYEQYF. DNA of the CDR3: TGCAGTGCTAGAGATCAAACTAGCGGGAGGTACGAGCAGTACTTC.

This clonotype has just one count. J is TRBJ2-7 and V is TRBV4-3; D is ambiguous. V was trimmed by 1 base and J by 2 bases, leaving 15 bases between them. The CDR3 is 16 residues long. Germline CDR1 LGHNA, CDR2 YSLEER. DNA for the CDR3: TGCGCCAGCAGCCAAGCGGATGTGGATCCTCCCTACGAGCAGTACTTC. The encoded protein is CASSQADVDPPYEQYF.

This clonotype is judged medium-sized (0.01 to 0.1%). The chain links TRBV20-1 to TRBJ1-3; TRBD1 agrees at 7 bases. There are 15 residues in the CDR3. Per the germline V gene, CDR1 is DFQATT and CDR2 is SNEGSKA (reference sequence). Trimming removed 3 bases from V and 0 bases from J; junction bases left unmatched: 5. This CDR3 reads CSASRQGFSGNTIYF. The DNA of the CDR3 is TGCAGTGCTAGTAGACAGGGTTTCTCTGGAAACACCATATATTTT.

Turning to this clonotype: Germline and junction disagree at one end, which may indicate a read error. The chain joins TRBV7-7 to TRBJ2-2, with 7 bases identical to TRBD1. Germline V gene data show CDR1 as SSHAT and CDR2 as FNYEAQ (reference sequence). CDR3 length: 13 amino acids. CDR3 amino acids: CASRPTGVGELFF. The CDR3 nucleotides read TGTGCTAGCAGACCTACAGGGGTCGGGGAGCTGTTTTTT.

This clonotype ranks as large (0.1 to 1%). This chain joins TRBV12-3 or TRBV12-4 and TRBJ2-7, with 9 bases that match TRBD2. V was pared by 9 bases and J by 2 bases, with 2 bases of the junction left unmatched. CDR3 length: 12 residues. The CDR3 sequence is CASSGGPYEQYF. CDR3 DNA sequence: TGTGCCAGTAGCGGGGGACCCTACGAGCAGTACTTC.